The 19 T cell receptor beta chains below were found in one sample sequenced in a study of spatial heterogeneity in lung cancer. Time point meaning: blood at routine non-recurrence follow-up after resection. TCRdb recomputed calls from the 5' RACE reads with MiXCR, one row per CDR3 protein. The sample contains roughly 99,000 distinct CDR3 sequences, approximately 19% of which appear only once. The sample in question was PBMCs, obtained at follow-up. These TCRs come from a male donor with early-stage non-small cell lung cancer.

The chain carries TRBV24-1 and TRBJ2-3, with 9 bases matching TRBD1. Germline V gene sequence: CDR1 KGHDR, CDR2 SFDVKD. J lost 0 bases, V lost 5 bases, and 11 bases had no gene match. The CDR3 consists of 18 residues. CDR3: CATSGRTGASPSTDTQYF. CDR3 bases: TGTGCCACCAGTGGGAGGACAGGGGCCTCTCCTAGCACAGATACGCAGTATTTT.

This clonotype was counted a few times. This chain links TRBV19 with TRBJ1-4; TRBD1 might be the D (5 bases). From germline, CDR1 is LNHDA and CDR2 SQIVND (reference sequence). The CDR3 is 16 residues long. Trimming removed 0 bases from V and 4 bases from J, with 12 bases in between. The CDR3 sequence is CASSIDGTAYNEKLFF. The CDR3, as DNA: TGTGCCAGTAGTATAGATGGGACCGCTTATAATGAAAAACTGTTTTTT.

In its sample, this clonotype was seen many times. The genes are TRBV15 and TRBJ2-2; D is unclear. Germline loops: CDR1 LNHNV, CDR2 YYDKDF (reference sequence). The CDR3 runs to 13 residues. V shed 1 base and J shed 7 bases, with 7 bases lying between them. The CDR3 nucleotides are TGTGCCACCAGCAGAGTCCCTAGCGGGGAGCTGTTTTTT. It translates to CATSRVPSGELFF.

The chain carries TRBV5-1 and TRBJ2-1; the D is unclear. Per the germline V gene, CDR1 is SGHRS and CDR2 is YFSETQ. V lost 5 bases to trimming and J lost 8 bases, with 14 bases between them. This CDR3 comprises 13 residues. CDR3 in amino acids: CASSHGDNDEQFF. The DNA of the CDR3 is TGCGCCAGCAGTCATGGGGATAACGATGAGCAGTTCTTC.

This clonotype was seen a handful of times. The rearrangement links TRBV14 to TRBJ2-7, with D maybe TRBD1 (5 bases). The CDR3 runs to 13 residues. V lost 8 bases and J lost 6, with 17 bases in between. CDR1 and CDR2 (germline): SGHDN, FVKESK. The CDR3: CASDGQGVCEQYV. CDR3 coding DNA: TGTGCCAGCGATGGCCAGGGCGTCTGCGAGCAGTACGTC.

This chain joins TRBV7-3 and TRBJ2-1, with a tentative D call TRBD2 (5 bases). This CDR3 is 16 amino acids long. With 1 base removed from V and 6 bases from J, the gap between germline ends came to 16 bases. CDR1 and CDR2 from the germline V gene are SGHTA and FQGTGA. For the CDR3, the DNA is TGTGCCAGCAGCTTAAAGAGCGGAAGTGGAATCAATGAGCAGTTCTTC. Encoded protein: CASSLKSGSGINEQFF.

This clonotype was picked up many times. The chain employs TRBV3-1 and TRBJ2-5; D is ambiguous. CDR1 LGHDT and CDR2 YNNKEL come from the germline V gene (reference sequence). The CDR3 extends over 15 amino acids. V lost 0 bases, J lost 2 bases, and 10 bases lay in between. CDR3 sequence (DNA): TGTGCCAGCAGCCAAGAAGGGTCACGACAAGAGACCCAGTACTTC. Protein sequence: CASSQEGSRQETQYF.

V usage is TRBV20-1 and J usage is TRBJ1-1, with D hard to call. Trimming pared 1 base from V and 6 bases from J, leaving 12 bases between. From germline, CDR1 is DFQATT and CDR2 SNEGSKA (reference sequence). This CDR3 is 13 amino acids long. The CDR3 loop reads CSARVGLDSEAFF. The CDR3 bases are TGCAGTGCTAGAGTGGGTTTGGACTCTGAAGCTTTCTTT.

The sample holds a few counts of this clonotype. V gene TRBV5-6 combines with J gene TRBJ2-2, with D maybe TRBD1 (5 bases). From germline, CDR1 is SGHDT and CDR2 YYEEEE. This CDR3 comprises 15 residues. V was pared by 4 bases and J by 3 bases, with 13 bases between. This CDR3 reads CASSPTGPDTGELFF. As DNA, the CDR3 is TGTGCCAGCAGCCCCACAGGACCAGACACCGGGGAGCTGTTTTTT.

About this clonotype itself: A junction end diverges from the germline sequence, so it may reflect a read error. The chain couples TRBV10-3 to TRBJ2-7; 8 bases align to TRBD1. This CDR3 comprises 13 residues. CDR1 and CDR2 (germline): ENHRY, SYGVKD. The CDR3 coding sequence is TGTGTCATCAGTAGCGGACAGGGTGACGAGCAGTACTTC. This encodes CVISSGQGDEQYF.

This clonotype was picked up many times. The chain carries TRBV7-6 and TRBJ2-5, with TRBD1 matching 7 bases. Per the germline V gene, CDR1 is SGHVS and CDR2 is FNYEAQ. V dropped 3 bases and J dropped 4; count of bases not matched to a gene: 5. There are 14 residues in the CDR3. CDR3 sequence reads: CASSFTDRVETQYF. The CDR3, as DNA: TGTGCCAGCAGCTTCACTGACAGGGTAGAGACCCAGTACTTC.

This clonotype was observed at least ten times. This sequence joins TRBV29-1 and TRBJ2-2; the D gene is possibly TRBD1 (6 bases). Germline CDR1 reads SQVTM; CDR2 reads ANQGSEA. This CDR3 is built from 13 residues. Trimming left V 6 bases short and J 0 bases short, with 8 bases between. CDR3 DNA: TGCAGCGTCCGGACAGCGAACACCGGGGAGCTGTTTTTT. Translating gives CSVRTANTGELFF.

Ten or more counts support this clonotype. The rearrangement uses TRBV4-3 and TRBJ1-1; D gene ambiguous. Germline V gives CDR1 LGHNA, CDR2 YSLEER. With 0 bases removed from V and 4 bases from J, the gap between germline ends came to 12 bases. The CDR3 has 15 amino acids. The CDR3 sequence is CASSQESGSGTEAFF. DNA of the CDR3: TGCGCCAGCAGCCAAGAGTCGGGGTCGGGCACTGAAGCTTTCTTT.

V usage is TRBV11-1 and J usage is TRBJ2-3; D not resolved. The CDR3 is 15 amino acids. Germline-derived CDR1 and CDR2 are SGHAT and FQDESV (reference sequence). V lost 4 bases and J lost 2, with 13 bases in between. As DNA, the CDR3 is TGTGCCAGCAGCTACCTCGCGGAACACACAGATACGCAGTATTTT. This codes for CASSYLAEHTDTQYF.

J is TRBJ2-5 and V is TRBV20-1; maybe TRBD2 (6 bases). V lost 7 bases to trimming and J lost 4 bases, with 16 bases between them. This CDR3 has 13 amino acids. The V gene's germline CDR1 is DFQATT and CDR2 SNEGSKA (reference sequence). The CDR3, as DNA: TGCAGTGTCCTACTAGCTCGGGGAGAGACCCAGTACTTC. It codes for CSVLLARGETQYF.

The table lists this clonotype with many counts. This sequence joins TRBV5-4 and TRBJ2-5, with D possibly matching TRBD2 (7 bases). CDR3 size: 14 residues. CDR1 and CDR2 from the germline V gene are SGHNT and YYREEE (reference sequence). V was trimmed by 0 bases and J by 5 bases, leaving 11 bases between them. The CDR3 DNA reads as TGTGCCAGCAGCTTGGCCGGGGGGCCGGAGACCCAGTACTTC. Translating it yields CASSLAGGPETQYF.

The V gene is TRBV11-2, the J gene TRBJ1-2; D is perhaps TRBD1 (5 bases). The CDR3 covers 13 residues. Per the germline V gene, CDR1 is SGHAT and CDR2 is FQNNGV. Trimming pared 3 bases from V and 8 bases from J, leaving 13 bases between. CDR3 sequence reads: CASSLGEMRGYTF. The CDR3 nucleotides are TGTGCCAGCAGCTTGGGGGAGATGAGAGGCTACACCTTC.

Details on this clonotype: The limits of the CDR3 on the DNA are not certain, so only TCRdb's listed CDR3 is given. This sequence joins TRBV7-5 and TRBJ2-7; the table's D call TRBD1 went unverified against the DNA. TRBV7-5 is assigned pseudogene status. The CDR3 is 16 amino acids long, termini counted. The CDR3 reads CISVSELSQGWNEQYV.

The V call is TRBV29-1, the J call TRBJ1-1; no clear D. The CDR3 contains 14 residues. Trimming took 4 bases from V and 7 from J, leaving 19 bases between them. Germline V gives CDR1 SQVTM, CDR2 ANQGSEA. The CDR3 nucleotides are TGCAGCGTTGTTCGGGAGCCTTCTCCGATTGAAGCTTTCTTT. This codes for CSVVREPSPIEAFF.